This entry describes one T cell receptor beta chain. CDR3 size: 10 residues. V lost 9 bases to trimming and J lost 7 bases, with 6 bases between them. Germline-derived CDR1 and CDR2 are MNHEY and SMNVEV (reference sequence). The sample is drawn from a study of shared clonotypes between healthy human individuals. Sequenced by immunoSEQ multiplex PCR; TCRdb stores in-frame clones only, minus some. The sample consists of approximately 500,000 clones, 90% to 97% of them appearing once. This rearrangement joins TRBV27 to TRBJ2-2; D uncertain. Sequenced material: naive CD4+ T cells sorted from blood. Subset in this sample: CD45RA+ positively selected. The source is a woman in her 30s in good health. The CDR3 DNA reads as TGTGCCAGGTACTTCGGGGAGCTGTTTTTT. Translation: CARYFGELFF.